This T cell receptor (beta chain) was sequenced in a study of control samples from healthy donors and cancer patients. Germline CDR1 and CDR2: MRHNA and SNTAGT. Trimming removed 5 bases from V and 2 bases from J, with 6 bases in between. This CDR3 has 12 amino acids. Assay: immunoSEQ multiplex PCR; the TCRdb copy retains only in-frame clones and omits some. The data hold about 170,000 clones, with roughly 94% observed a single time. This chain connects TRBV6-4 to TRBJ1-2; the D is unclear. Sequenced sample: blood. This clonotype originated in a woman aged 18 to 35 in good health. Written as DNA, the CDR3 is TGTGCCAGCAGTTCCTGGAACTATGGCTACACCTTC. It encodes CASSSWNYGYTF.